Sequencing of this T cell receptor (beta chain) was carried out in a study of beta chain features in type 1 diabetes. Study observations and caveats: Within the patient group, naive, central memory and Treg TCRB repertoires appeared more similar to each other than within healthy donors.

The authors reverse transcribed all of the isolated RNA, so sequencing captured expressed TCRB transcripts. Regulatory, naive and central memory T cell samples averaged roughly 3.5 million reads. Sequenced by immunoSEQ multiplex PCR; TCRdb stores in-frame clones only, minus some. Of about 470,000 clones listed, around 30% were seen once; the top ten hold almost 0.065%. V dropped 5 bases and J dropped 4; count of bases not matched to a gene: 8. Germline loops: CDR1 SEHNR, CDR2 FQNEAQ (reference sequence). The CDR3 runs to 15 residues. This clone has a handful of counts. The antigen is unknown. The sequencing sample was made of naive CD4+ T cells from blood. The receptor comes from a young man in good health. The chain is built from TRBV7-9 and TRBJ2-1, with 7 bases fitting TRBD1. The CDR3 nucleotides are TGTGCCAGCAGCACCCCGACAGGGCGATACAATGAGCAGTTCTTC. Protein product: CASSTPTGRYNEQFF.